This T cell receptor (beta chain) was retrieved from a study of metastatic and nonmetastatic thyroid tumors. Among the patients, none had received any treatment before thyroid surgery. TCRdb reassembled clones from the PCR reads with MiXCR. The data hold 33,000 or so clones, with roughly a fifth observed a single time. V was clipped by 6 bases and J by 0 bases, with 17 bases between them. Germline V lookup: CDR1 MNHNS, CDR2 SASEGT. CDR3 size: 16 residues. This clone was found a few times. Source material: blood. This sequence originates from a female donor with papillary thyroid cancer or a benign thyroid nodule (not recorded which). Some clones in this sample may be carry-over from other donors' samples. The V and J genes are TRBV6-1 and TRBJ1-1; possible D gene TRBD1, 6 bases. The CDR3 coding sequence is TGTGCCAGCAGGGTTGACAGGAATTGGGTGAACACTGAAGCTTTCTTT. Its translation is CASRVDRNWVNTEAFF.